Following are 31 T cell receptor beta chains from one sample sequenced in a study of cytomegalovirus exposure and HLA in healthy donors. Clones were sequenced by immunoSEQ multiplex PCR, and TCRdb holds only the in-frame ones, with some missing. The sample comprises 35,000 to 40,000 clones, roughly 91% of which are singletons, and 3.3% rests with the top ten. Sequenced material: PBMCs. All receptors derive from a man aged 18 to 29 in good health and CMV-seronegative.

The V gene is TRBV6-1, the J gene TRBJ2-5; 14 bases align to TRBD2. The CDR3 spans 14 residues. CDR1 and CDR2 from the germline V gene are MNHNS and SASEGT. The V and J ends lost 6 bases and 5 bases, in that order; junction bases with no gene match: 2. The CDR3 DNA follows: TGTGCCAGCAGGGGACTAGCGGGAGAGGAGACCCAGTACTTC. It yields the protein CASRGLAGEETQYF.

This chain joins TRBV5-1 and TRBJ1-4; D is unclear. V lost 0 bases to trimming and J lost 0 bases, with 3 bases between them. Germline lookup yields CDR1 SGHRS and CDR2 YFSETQ. The CDR3 contains 14 residues. As DNA, the CDR3 is TGCGCCAGCAGCTTGGGTACAACTAATGAAAAACTGTTTTTT. It is translated as CASSLGTTNEKLFF.

The chain carries TRBV5-1 and TRBJ2-1, with 9 bases that match TRBD2. The CDR3 covers 15 residues. The junction had 10 bases not matched to a gene; V was cut back by 2 bases and J by 10 bases. Germline values: CDR1 SGHRS, CDR2 YFSETQ. The CDR3 region has the DNA TGCGCCAGCAGCTTCGGGGCGGGAGGGCCCAGCGAGCAGTTCTTC. Residues: CASSFGAGGPSEQFF.

J is TRBJ2-7 and V is TRBV5-5; D is perhaps TRBD2 (5 bases). Germline assignment: CDR1 SGHKS and CDR2 YYEKEE (reference sequence). The V and J ends lost 1 base and 3 bases respectively, with 11 bases between them. CDR3 length: 14 amino acids. CDR3 residues: CASSLIASGYEQYF. The CDR3 nucleotides read TGTGCCAGCAGCTTGATAGCGTCAGGCTACGAGCAGTACTTC.

The chain combines TRBV5-1 with TRBJ2-7, with 8 bases identical to TRBD2. This CDR3 comprises 14 residues. Germline lookup yields CDR1 SGHRS and CDR2 YFSETQ. The J segment lost 5 bases and the V segment lost 4 bases, leaving 8 bases of the junction unmatched. The CDR3 DNA reads TGCGCCAGCAGCCCAGCGGGAGATCCCAACGAGCAGTACTTC. It encodes CASSPAGDPNEQYF.

The J gene is TRBJ1-2, the V gene TRBV5-4; 9 bases fit TRBD1. Per germline, CDR1 SGHNT and CDR2 YYREEE (reference sequence). Trimming cost V 3 bases and J 7 bases; bases outside gene matches: 7. This CDR3 region has 14 residues. The CDR3 coding sequence is TGTGCCAGCAGCTCTACACAGGGGGCGTTTGGCTACACCTTC. Translating it yields CASSSTQGAFGYTF.

This clone has only one observation. The chain couples TRBV28 to TRBJ2-7, with no clear D. V was shortened by 7 bases and J by 6 bases, with 19 bases between the two germline ends. Germline V gene sequence: CDR1 MDHEN, CDR2 SYDVKM. The CDR3 covers 14 residues. This chain's CDR3 is CASTRSNDLGEQYF. For the CDR3, the DNA is TGTGCCAGCACCCGGAGCAACGACCTCGGCGAGCAGTACTTC.

The rearrangement joins TRBV30 to TRBJ1-4, with D possibly TRBD1 on 5 matching bases. V was pared by 0 bases and J by 5 bases, with 16 bases between. The CDR3 is 16 amino acids. The germline CDR1 and CDR2 sequences are GTSNPN and SVGIG (reference sequence). The CDR3 sequence: CAWSVGQAQGNEKLFF. As DNA, the CDR3 is TGTGCCTGGAGTGTCGGTCAGGCCCAGGGAAATGAAAAACTGTTTTTT. Drawing the rest from reference TRBV30 and TRBJ1-4, the complete variable domain is SQTIHQWPATLVQPVGSPLSLECTVEGTSNPNLYWYRQAAGRGLQLLFYSVGIGQISSEVPQNLSASRPQDRQFILSSKKLLLSDSGFYLCAWSVGQAQGNEKLFFGSGTQLSVL.

The rearrangement uses TRBV5-1 and TRBJ1-2; 8 bases line up with TRBD1. The CDR3 is 14 residues long. The germline V gene encodes CDR1 SGHRS and CDR2 YFSETQ. V shed 2 bases, J shed 5 bases, and the junction held 5 bases outside the gene matches. The CDR3 is CASSFGQGSYGYTF. The CDR3 nucleotides read TGCGCCAGCAGCTTCGGACAGGGTTCGTATGGCTACACCTTC.

The chain carries TRBV5-1 and TRBJ2-5, with TRBD1 matching over 7 bases. J gave up 2 bases and V 4 bases, and 5 bases lay outside the gene matches. CDR1 is SGHRS, CDR2 YFSETQ, per germline. The CDR3 consists of 14 residues. CDR3 protein: CASSPQGVQETQYF. Here the CDR3 DNA reads TGCGCCAGCAGCCCCCAGGGGGTACAAGAGACCCAGTACTTC.

The V and J genes are TRBV9 and TRBJ1-3, with D possibly matching TRBD1 (5 bases). Germline CDR1 and CDR2: SGDLS and YYNGEE. This CDR3 has 15 residues. V lost 2 bases, J lost 4 bases, and 13 bases lay in between. CDR3 loop: CASSVDPGEGNTIYF. The CDR3 DNA follows: TGTGCCAGCAGCGTGGACCCGGGGGAAGGAAACACCATATATTTT.

The chain combines TRBV6-1 with TRBJ1-1, with no clear D. There are 19 residues in the CDR3. Trimming pared 1 base from V and 0 bases from J, leaving 21 bases between. Germline assignment: CDR1 MNHNS and CDR2 SASEGT. The CDR3: CASSEVSLLGSAMNTEAFF. CDR3 in DNA: TGTGCCAGCAGTGAAGTATCCCTACTTGGCAGCGCTATGAACACTGAAGCTTTCTTT.

This clone was detected once. This chain connects TRBV6-6 to TRBJ1-5, with D hard to call. The CDR3 is 14 residues long. Germline V gives CDR1 MNHNY, CDR2 SVGAGI (reference sequence). V lost 5 bases and J 7 bases, leaving 15 bases between the germline ends. Here the CDR3 reads CASSLREVGQPQHF. Written as DNA, the CDR3 is TGTGCCAGCAGTCTTAGGGAGGTCGGGCAGCCCCAGCATTTT.

This chain uses TRBV9 with TRBJ2-1, with TRBD2 as a possible D gene (7 bases). Trimming stripped 4 bases from V and 1 base from J, with 15 bases between. From germline, CDR1 is SGDLS and CDR2 YYNGEE. The CDR3 has 16 amino acids. In DNA form, the CDR3 reads TGTGCCAGCAGCCCCACGGGGGGCCGATCCTACAATGAGCAGTTCTTC. This gives the protein CASSPTGGRSYNEQFF.

The CDR3 DNA sequence: TGCGCCAGCAGTGATTGGGGAGACACCGGGGAGCTGTTTTTT. Translated, it gives CASSDWGDTGELFF. The chain carries TRBV10-2 and TRBJ2-2; maybe TRBD2 (5 bases). The CDR3 runs 14 residues. V lost 3 bases and J 3 bases, leaving 8 bases between the germline ends. The V gene's germline CDR1 is WSHSY and CDR2 SAAADI.

This chain links TRBV29-1 with TRBJ2-2, with D hard to call. With 5 bases removed from V and 6 bases from J, the gap between germline ends came to 7 bases. The germline V gene has CDR1 SQVTM and CDR2 ANQGSEA. The CDR3 consists of 11 residues. CDR3 sequence: CSVRSAGELFF. The CDR3 nucleotides are TGCAGCGTTAGGAGCGCCGGGGAGCTGTTTTTT.

This rearrangement joins TRBV6-1 to TRBJ1-3, with unresolved D. The V end lost 4 bases, the J end lost 1 base, and 2 bases lay between the germline ends. The germline CDR1 and CDR2 sequences are MNHNS and SASEGT. This CDR3 contains 12 residues. CDR3 residues: CASSASGNTIYF. The CDR3 nucleotides read TGTGCCAGCAGTGCTTCTGGAAACACCATATATTTT.

The gene calls are TRBV29-1 and TRBJ2-3, with D perhaps matching TRBD1 (5 bases). Trimming shortened V by 3 bases and J by 8 bases, and 9 bases separated the two germline ends. CDR3 length equals 11 residues. Germline lookup yields CDR1 SQVTM and CDR2 ANQGSEA. CDR3 in amino acids: CSVELGRTQYF. The CDR3 coding sequence is TGCAGCGTTGAGTTGGGGCGTACGCAGTATTTT.

The chain is built from TRBV15 and TRBJ1-1; D gene ambiguous. V lost 1 base, J lost 11 bases, and 14 bases lay in between. The germline gives CDR1 LNHNV, CDR2 YYDKDF (reference sequence). The CDR3 extends over 13 amino acids. The CDR3 sequence: CATSRVRFSGAFF. CDR3 nucleotides: TGTGCCACCAGCAGAGTTCGGTTCTCGGGGGCTTTCTTT.

This CDR3 is CASSTRLAGGTTEYF. The CDR3 coding sequence is TGTGCCAGCAGCACACGACTAGCGGGAGGAACTACGGAGTACTTC. This rearrangement joins TRBV7-8 to TRBJ2-7; 13 nucleotides align to TRBD2. The CDR3 is made up of 15 amino acids. Germline trimming cut 5 bases from V and 11 bases from J; bases unmatched to any gene: 12. The germline CDR1 and CDR2 sequences are SGHVS and FQNEAQ.

The J gene is TRBJ1-2, the V gene TRBV19, with 9 bases that match TRBD1. With V trimmed by 3 bases and J by 3 bases, 8 bases remained unmatched. CDR3 length: 16 residues. Germline CDR1 is LNHDA and CDR2 is SQIVND (reference sequence). CDR3: CASSMTGGFAHYGYTF. The CDR3 nucleotides read TGTGCCAGTAGTATGACAGGGGGATTCGCGCACTATGGCTACACCTTC.

This chain connects TRBV5-1 to TRBJ1-4, with D possibly TRBD1 on 6 matching bases. Germline V gives CDR1 SGHRS, CDR2 YFSETQ. This CDR3 region has 13 residues. V gave up 4 bases and J gave up 4 bases, with 8 bases separating them. CDR3 DNA: TGCGCCAGCAGCAACAGGGATAATGAAAAACTGTTTTTT. Protein sequence: CASSNRDNEKLFF.

The chain joins TRBV6-1 to TRBJ1-3; D not resolved. Germline V gives CDR1 MNHNS, CDR2 SASEGT. V shed 8 bases and J shed 2 bases, with 13 bases lying between them. The CDR3 extends over 14 amino acids. As DNA, the CDR3 is TGTGCCAGCGGCGCGGACTTTGCTGGAAACACCATATATTTT. It specifies CASGADFAGNTIYF.

The genes are TRBV27 and TRBJ1-5; D unresolved. Germline V CDR1 and CDR2: MNHEY, SMNVEV (reference sequence). The CDR3 covers 14 residues. Deletions cut 5 bases from V and 0 bases from J, with 8 bases between. CDR3 nucleotide sequence: TGTGCCAGCAGTCCGGGTGTTAGCAATCAGCCCCAGCATTTT. This codes for CASSPGVSNQPQHF.

This clone was found once. The J gene is TRBJ1-4, the V gene TRBV2; a weak D match, TRBD1 (5 bases). V was trimmed by 0 bases and J by 6 bases, leaving 11 bases between them. The germline V gene encodes CDR1 SNHLY and CDR2 FYNNEI. The CDR3 consists of 15 residues. The CDR3 bases are TGTGCCAGCAGTGAAGCGTTGGGGGGTGATGAAAAACTGTTTTTT. Its protein product is CASSEALGGDEKLFF. Full variable domain (remainder filled in from reference TRBV2 and TRBJ1-4): EPEVTQTPSHQVTQMGQEVILRCVPISNHLYFYWYRQILGQKVEFLVSFYNNEISEKSEIFDDQFSVERPDGSNFTLKIRSTKLEDSAMYFCASSEALGGDEKLFFGSGTQLSVL.

The rearrangement joins TRBV21-1 to TRBJ2-5; TRBD2, the table's D call, lacks a check against the DNA. TRBV21-1 is noted as a pseudogene. CDR3 size: 16 residues. The CDR3 spells CASSDRTSGRKETQYF. The CDR3, as DNA: TGTGCCAGCAGCGACCGGACTAGCGGGAGAAAAGAGACCCAGTACTTC.

This clone was seen just once. The CDR3 DNA follows: TGTGCCAGCAGTACCACAGGGAACAATGAGCAGTTCTTC. Translating it yields CASSTTGNNEQFF. V and J are TRBV6-6 and TRBJ2-1; TRBD1 might be the D (6 bases). CDR1 MNHNY and CDR2 SVGAGI come from the germline V gene (reference sequence). V lost 5 bases, J lost 5 bases, and 10 bases lay in between. CDR3 length: 13 amino acids.

This clone has only one observation. The chain recombines TRBV19 with TRBJ2-1; 12 positions agree with TRBD2. Per germline, CDR1 LNHDA and CDR2 SQIVND (reference sequence). Trimming cost V 2 bases and J 8 bases; bases outside gene matches: 7. This CDR3 has 16 amino acids. This chain's CDR3 is CASSITSGRKVDEQFF. Written as DNA, the CDR3 is TGTGCCAGTAGTATAACTAGCGGGAGGAAGGTCGATGAGCAGTTCTTC.

The J gene is TRBJ2-2, the V gene TRBV18, with 9 nucleotides matching TRBD1. The CDR3 extends over 16 amino acids. V lost 4 bases, J lost 5 bases, and 8 bases stayed unmatched. The germline gives CDR1 KGHSH, CDR2 LQKENI. As DNA, the CDR3 is TGTGCCAGCTCACTTACCGGGACAGGGAAAACCGGGGAGCTGTTTTTT. Translation: CASSLTGTGKTGELFF.

The chain has TRBV19 and TRBJ2-7; 8 bases map to TRBD1. Germline loops: CDR1 LNHDA, CDR2 SQIVND (reference sequence). Losses at the gene ends were 6 bases for V and 2 bases for J; bases not matched to a gene: 9. The CDR3 covers 15 residues. The CDR3, as DNA: TGTGCCAGTAGCAAAGACCAGGGGGCCCCCTACGAGCAGTACTTC. It specifies CASSKDQGAPYEQYF.

The chain employs TRBV27 and TRBJ2-3, with 10 bases identical to TRBD2. V shed 3 bases, J shed 4 bases, and the junction held 4 bases outside the gene matches. CDR3 size: 15 residues. The germline CDR1 and CDR2 sequences are MNHEY and SMNVEV (reference sequence). The CDR3 protein is CASSFQRGGADTQYF. Here the CDR3 DNA reads TGTGCCAGCAGTTTCCAGCGGGGGGGCGCAGATACGCAGTATTTT.